This paragraph covers one T cell receptor (beta chain) sequence. It has no known antigen specificity. Qualities for individual bases were not recorded, and no much larger clone is one base off. In the ophthalmopathy patients, disease was moderately to severely active, with a Clinical Activity Score of 3 or more, a NOSPECS grade of 4 or more, and a duration of less than 3 months. The study excluded patients with uncontrolled infections, other autoimmune diseases, pregnancy or lactation. Clinical symptoms, serum thyroxine and TRAb, thyroid ultrasound, and orbital computed tomography formed the basis for the diagnoses. PBMCs were isolated from more than 8 ml of fresh peripheral blood by Ficoll-Paque density gradient centrifugation. Trizol reagent was used to extract total RNA, and RNA quality was then checked on an Agilent 2100 Bioanalyzer. This sample was included in a study of T cells in Graves' hyperthyroidism and ophthalmopathy (dated by TCRdb to the late 2010s). The study in broad terms: Peripheral blood was collected at initial diagnosis, before any treatment. To identify TCR V-J signatures that set the groups apart, the researchers used a discovery cohort of 100 patients, made up of 40 to 45 with Graves' ophthalmopathy and some 60 with stable Graves' hyperthyroidism. The roughly 100 discovery patients were divided at random into training and test sets in a 7:3 ratio. The paper reports TCR Vbeta CDR3 sequencing of some 140 peripheral blood samples: under 45 ophthalmopathy, over 70 hyperthyroidism and around 17 progressor patients. After sampling, hyperthyroidism patients received methimazole starting at 30 mg daily, and ophthalmopathy patients received high-dose intravenous methylprednisolone. In more than 5 Graves' hyperthyroidism patients, the study also compared T-cell repertoires from thyroid tissue with T-cell repertoires from blood. Prospective prediction of ophthalmopathy was tested in an independent validation cohort of approximately 19 hyperthyroidism patients and 15 to 17 patients who later progressed to ophthalmopathy. Broad study findings and their caveats: Sample size was not statistically predetermined, and investigators were not blinded to group allocation. A 13 V-J signature model separated ophthalmopathy from stable hyperthyroidism, with over 85% sensitivity and roughly 81% specificity in cross-validation and 80%/75% in testing. In validation, the model predicted progression to ophthalmopathy with roughly 70% sensitivity and about 73% specificity, a median of about 6 months before onset. Most expanded thyroid clonotypes (frequency above 0.001) were also detected in blood, suggesting blood repertoires may reflect thyroid immune responses.

Amplification of TCR beta CDR3 regions was carried out from RNA transcripts. A first-round RT-PCR of the TCR CDR3 used the HTBI primer set with the Qiagen OneStep RT-PCR kit. A second multiplex PCR round built the libraries, followed by size selection and purification. Sequencing of the libraries was done on an Illumina HiSeq2000 using paired-end 100 bp reads. As for the original processing: SOAPnuke was used to process the raw data, with reads discarded if the reads contained adapters or uncalled bases, had a mean Phred below 15, or lacked an exact constant-primer or identifier match. COPE v1.2.5 was used to merge high-quality paired reads, and clonotypes were defined as unique nucleotide sequences. Clonotypes were aligned to IMGT TRBV, TRBD and TRBJ reference segments using MiTCR v1.1. Only V-J combinations with frequency above 0.0001, covering roughly 99% of repertoires, were analysed. A TCS score was defined as the ratio between F50 (clonal expansion) and ExV (chaos), using BLOSUM62-based TCRdist between CDR3 peptides within each V-J. Welch's t-statistics and random forest reduced roughly 540 V-J features to roughly 13, which were used in a naive Bayes classifier (R e1071). Using fastp trimming at Q25 and MiXCR clonotype assembly, TCRdb reanalyzed the public sequencing data and kept in-frame beta chains. Each entry merges the rows of one CDR3 protein and shows their most common DNA and genes. These V and J calls originate from TCRdb's pipeline instead of the authors' own analysis. The sample table shows hundreds of thousands of distinct CDR3 sequences, and approximately 20% are seen once. The ten largest clones add up to 64% of the sample.

The cysteine opens and the phenylalanine closes a CDR3 of 15 amino acids. CDR3 DNA only is kept here, 45 bases in frame from base 1. The germline V gene specifies MNHNS as CDR1 and SASEGT as CDR2. Unmatched junction bases come to 10, with V trimmed by 5 bases and J by 4 bases. Rearrangement joined TRBV6-1 to TRBJ2-7; 8 of the junction bases match TRBD1. The TCR comes from a man aged 30 to 39 with Graves' ophthalmopathy. The specimen sequenced was blood. The CDR3 here reads CASSPDYRGVYEQYF. The nucleotides read TGTGCCAGCAGTCCTGACTACAGGGGGGTTTACGAGCAGTACTTC.